This entry concerns a single T cell receptor (beta chain). This sample was taken from a study of control samples from healthy donors and cancer patients. Some clones are missing from TCRdb's copy, which holds only in-frame ones; the method was immunoSEQ multiplex PCR. The data show approximately 79,000 clones, approximately 91% seen once. The V gene end was trimmed by 11 bases and the J gene end by 4 bases; junction bases not matched to a gene: 8. Germline CDR1 and CDR2: MNHEY and SVGAGI. The CDR3 has 13 residues. The chain recombines TRBV6-5 with TRBJ2-1, with TRBD2 identical over 7 bases. The specimen sequenced was blood. The clonotype comes from a middle-aged man in good health. CDR3 bases: TGTGCCGCGGGGAGGGAGTTTTACAATGAGCAGTTCTTC. Its protein is CAAGREFYNEQFF.